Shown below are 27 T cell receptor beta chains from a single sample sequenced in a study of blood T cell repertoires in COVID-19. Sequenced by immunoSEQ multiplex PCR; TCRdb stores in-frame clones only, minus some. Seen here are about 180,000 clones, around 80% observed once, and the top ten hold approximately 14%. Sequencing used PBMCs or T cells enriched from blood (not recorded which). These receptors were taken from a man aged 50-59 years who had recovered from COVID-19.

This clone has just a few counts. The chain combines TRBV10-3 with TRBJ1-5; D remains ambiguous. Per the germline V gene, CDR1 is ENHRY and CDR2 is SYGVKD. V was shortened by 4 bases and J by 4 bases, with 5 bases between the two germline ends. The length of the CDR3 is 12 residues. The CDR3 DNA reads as TGTGCCATCAGTGCCACAAATCAGCCCCAGCATTTT. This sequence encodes CAISATNQPQHF.

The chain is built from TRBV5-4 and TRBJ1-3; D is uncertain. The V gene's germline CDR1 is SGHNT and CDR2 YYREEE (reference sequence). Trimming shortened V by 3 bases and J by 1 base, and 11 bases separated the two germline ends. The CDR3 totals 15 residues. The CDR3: CASSWESGSGNTIYF. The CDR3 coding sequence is TGTGCCAGCAGCTGGGAAAGCGGTTCTGGAAACACCATATATTTT.

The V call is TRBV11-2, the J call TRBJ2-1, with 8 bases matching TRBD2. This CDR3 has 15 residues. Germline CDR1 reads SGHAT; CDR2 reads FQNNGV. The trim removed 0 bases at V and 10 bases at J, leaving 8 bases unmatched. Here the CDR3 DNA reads TGTGCCAGCAGCTTAGAGGGGCGGGGGGCTAGCGAGCAGTTCTTC. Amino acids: CASSLEGRGASEQFF.

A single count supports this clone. This CDR3 reads CASSLAGREPQHF. DNA for the CDR3: TGCGCCAGCAGCTTGGCGGGGAGAGAGCCCCAGCATTTT. The chain recombines TRBV5-1 with TRBJ1-5; D unresolved. V lost 0 bases and J 8 bases, leaving 9 bases between the germline ends. The CDR3 consists of 13 residues. Germline V gene sequence: CDR1 SGHRS, CDR2 YFSETQ.

This chain's CDR3 is CASSNTGVKTYEQYF. The CDR3 nucleotides read TGTGCCAGCAGCAACACAGGGGTTAAAACCTACGAGCAGTACTTC. V is TRBV5-4 and J is TRBJ2-7, with 7 bases fitting TRBD1. The CDR3 has 15 amino acids. Germline CDR1 SGHNT, CDR2 YYREEE (reference sequence). After removal of 4 bases from V and 2 bases from J, the junction contained 9 bases not matched to a gene.

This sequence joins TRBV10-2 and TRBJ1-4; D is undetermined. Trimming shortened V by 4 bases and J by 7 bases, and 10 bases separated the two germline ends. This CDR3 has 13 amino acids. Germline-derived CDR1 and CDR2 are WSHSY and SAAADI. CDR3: CASSAPDFEKLFF. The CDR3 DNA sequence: TGCGCCAGCAGTGCCCCGGACTTTGAAAAACTGTTTTTT.

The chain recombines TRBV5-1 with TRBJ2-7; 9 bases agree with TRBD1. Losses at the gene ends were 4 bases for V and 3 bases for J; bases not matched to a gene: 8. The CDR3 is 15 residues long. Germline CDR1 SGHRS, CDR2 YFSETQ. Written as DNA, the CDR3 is TGCGCCAGCAGCCTGGGGGACAGGGAATTCTACGAGCAGTACTTC. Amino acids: CASSLGDREFYEQYF.

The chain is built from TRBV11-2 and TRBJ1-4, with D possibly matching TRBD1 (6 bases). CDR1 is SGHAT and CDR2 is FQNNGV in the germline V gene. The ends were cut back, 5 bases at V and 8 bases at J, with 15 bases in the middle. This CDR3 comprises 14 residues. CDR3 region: CASSPWTVGEKLFF. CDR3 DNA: TGTGCCAGCAGCCCCTGGACAGTTGGAGAAAAACTGTTTTTT.

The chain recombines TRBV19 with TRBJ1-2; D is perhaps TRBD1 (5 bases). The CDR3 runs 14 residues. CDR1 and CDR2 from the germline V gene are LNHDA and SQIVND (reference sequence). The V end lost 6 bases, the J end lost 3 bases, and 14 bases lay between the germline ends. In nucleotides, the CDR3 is TGTGCCAGTAGCTGGATAGGGGCGGACTATGGCTACACCTTC. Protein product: CASSWIGADYGYTF.

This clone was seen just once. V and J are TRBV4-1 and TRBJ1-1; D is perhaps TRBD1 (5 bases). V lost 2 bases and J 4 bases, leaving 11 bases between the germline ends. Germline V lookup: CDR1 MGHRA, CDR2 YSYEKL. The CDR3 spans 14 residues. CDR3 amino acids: CASSQQGLSTEAFF. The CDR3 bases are TGCGCCAGCAGCCAACAGGGCCTTAGCACTGAAGCTTTCTTT.

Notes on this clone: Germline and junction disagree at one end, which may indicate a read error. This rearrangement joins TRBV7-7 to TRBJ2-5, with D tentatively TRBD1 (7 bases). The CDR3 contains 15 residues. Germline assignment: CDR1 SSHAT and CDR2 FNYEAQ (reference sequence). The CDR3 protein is CASSLNRGRGETQYF. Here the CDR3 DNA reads TGTGCTAGCAGCCTCAACAGGGGACGGGGGGAGACCCAGTACTTC. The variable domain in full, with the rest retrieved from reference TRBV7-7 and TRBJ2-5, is GAGVSQSPRYKVTKRGQDVTLRCDPISSHATLYWYQQALGQGPEFLTYFNYEAQPDKSGLPSDRFSAERPEGSISTLTIQRTEQRDSAMYRCASSLNRGRGETQYFGPGTRLLVL.

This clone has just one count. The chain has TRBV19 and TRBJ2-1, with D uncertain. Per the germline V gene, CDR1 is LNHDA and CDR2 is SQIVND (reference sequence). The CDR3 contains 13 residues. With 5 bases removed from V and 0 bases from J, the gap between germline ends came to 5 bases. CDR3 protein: CASSPYSYNEQFF. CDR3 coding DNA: TGTGCCAGTAGTCCCTACTCCTACAATGAGCAGTTCTTC.

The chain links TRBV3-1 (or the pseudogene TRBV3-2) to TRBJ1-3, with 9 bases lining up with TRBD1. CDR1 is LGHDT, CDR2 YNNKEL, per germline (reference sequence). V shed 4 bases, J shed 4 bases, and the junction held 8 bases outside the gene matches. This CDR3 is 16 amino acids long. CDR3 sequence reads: CASSRAGTGKGNTIYF. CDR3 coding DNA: TGTGCCAGCAGCCGGGCCGGGACAGGGAAAGGAAACACCATATATTTT.

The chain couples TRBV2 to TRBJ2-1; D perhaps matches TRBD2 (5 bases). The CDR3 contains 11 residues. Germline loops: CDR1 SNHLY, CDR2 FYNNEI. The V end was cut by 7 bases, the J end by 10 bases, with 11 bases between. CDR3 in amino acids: CASISVDEQFF. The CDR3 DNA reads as TGTGCCAGCATTAGCGTGGACGAGCAGTTCTTC.

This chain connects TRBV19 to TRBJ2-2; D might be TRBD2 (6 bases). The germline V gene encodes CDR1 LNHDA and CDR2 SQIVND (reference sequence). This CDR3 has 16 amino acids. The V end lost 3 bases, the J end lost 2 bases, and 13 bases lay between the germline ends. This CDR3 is CASSMWRVTNTGELFF. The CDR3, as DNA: TGTGCCAGTAGTATGTGGAGGGTGACTAACACCGGGGAGCTGTTTTTT.

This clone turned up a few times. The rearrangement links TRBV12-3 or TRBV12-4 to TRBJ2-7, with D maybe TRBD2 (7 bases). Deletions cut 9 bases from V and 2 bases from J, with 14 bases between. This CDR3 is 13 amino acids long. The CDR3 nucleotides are TGTGCCAGTGGGGGGGACACAACCTACGAGCAGTACTTC. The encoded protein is CASGGDTTYEQYF.

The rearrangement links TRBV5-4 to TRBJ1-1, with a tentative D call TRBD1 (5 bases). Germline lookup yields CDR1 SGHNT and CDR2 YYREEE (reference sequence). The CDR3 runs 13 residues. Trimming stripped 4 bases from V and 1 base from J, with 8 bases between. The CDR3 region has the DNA TGTGCCAGCAGCCCGGGGGGGAACACTGAAGCTTTCTTT. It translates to CASSPGGNTEAFF.

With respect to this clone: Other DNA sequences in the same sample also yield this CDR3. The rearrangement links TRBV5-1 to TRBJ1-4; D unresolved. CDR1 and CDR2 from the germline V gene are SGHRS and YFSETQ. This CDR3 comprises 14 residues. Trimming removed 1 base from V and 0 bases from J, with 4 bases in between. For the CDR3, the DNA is TGCGCCAGCAGCTTGACTGCAACTAATGAAAAACTGTTTTTT. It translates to CASSLTATNEKLFF.

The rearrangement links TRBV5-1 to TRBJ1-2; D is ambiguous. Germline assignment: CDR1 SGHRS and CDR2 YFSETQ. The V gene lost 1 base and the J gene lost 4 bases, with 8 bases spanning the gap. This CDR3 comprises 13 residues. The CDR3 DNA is TGCGCCAGCAGCTTGTCCCCCCTCTATGGCTACACCTTC. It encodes CASSLSPLYGYTF.

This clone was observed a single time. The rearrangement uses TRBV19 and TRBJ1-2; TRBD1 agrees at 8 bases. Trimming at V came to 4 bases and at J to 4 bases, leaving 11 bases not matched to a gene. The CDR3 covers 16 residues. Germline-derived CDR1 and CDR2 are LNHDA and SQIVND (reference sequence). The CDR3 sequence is CASSTPHRGSSYGYTF. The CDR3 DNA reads TGTGCCAGTAGTACCCCCCACAGGGGGTCGAGCTATGGCTACACCTTC.

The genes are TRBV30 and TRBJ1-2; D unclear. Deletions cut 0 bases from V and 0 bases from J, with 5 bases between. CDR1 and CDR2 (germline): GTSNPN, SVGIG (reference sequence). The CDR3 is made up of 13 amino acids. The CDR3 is CAWSVRTNYGYTF. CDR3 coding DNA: TGTGCCTGGAGTGTGAGAACTAACTATGGCTACACCTTC.

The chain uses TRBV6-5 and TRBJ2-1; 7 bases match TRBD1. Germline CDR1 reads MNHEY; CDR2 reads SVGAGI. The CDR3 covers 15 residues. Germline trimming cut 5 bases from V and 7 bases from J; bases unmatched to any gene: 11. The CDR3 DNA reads TGTGCCAGCAGTCCCTCTCTTAGGGGGCGAAATGAGCAGTTCTTC. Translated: CASSPSLRGRNEQFF.

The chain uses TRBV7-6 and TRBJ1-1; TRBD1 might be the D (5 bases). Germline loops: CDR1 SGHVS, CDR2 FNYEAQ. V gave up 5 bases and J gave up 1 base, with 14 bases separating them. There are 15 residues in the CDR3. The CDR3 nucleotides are TGTGCCAGCAGCCCGAGCTCTGACAGGAACACTGAAGCTTTCTTT. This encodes CASSPSSDRNTEAFF.

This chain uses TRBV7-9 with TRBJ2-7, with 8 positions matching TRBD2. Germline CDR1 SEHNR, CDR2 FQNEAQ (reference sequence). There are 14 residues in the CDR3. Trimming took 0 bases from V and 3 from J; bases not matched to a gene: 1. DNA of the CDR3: TGTGCCAGCAGCTTAGCGGGGACTAGCTACGAGCAGTACTTC. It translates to CASSLAGTSYEQYF. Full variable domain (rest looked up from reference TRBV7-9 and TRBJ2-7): DTGVSQNPRHKITKRGQNVTFRCDPISEHNRLYWYRQTLGQGPEFLTYFQNEAQLEKSRLLSDRFSAERPKGSFSTLEIQRTEQGDSAMYLCASSLAGTSYEQYFGPGTRLTVT.

The DNA for the CDR3 is TGTGCCAGCAGCCCGGACAGGGGGAATTCACCCCTCCACTTT. Its translation: CASSPDRGNSPLHF. The V and J genes are TRBV14 and TRBJ1-6; 10 bases match TRBD1. The germline V gene has CDR1 SGHDN and CDR2 FVKESK. The CDR3 contains 14 residues. Unmatched junction bases numbered 1, after V lost 4 bases and J lost 7 bases.

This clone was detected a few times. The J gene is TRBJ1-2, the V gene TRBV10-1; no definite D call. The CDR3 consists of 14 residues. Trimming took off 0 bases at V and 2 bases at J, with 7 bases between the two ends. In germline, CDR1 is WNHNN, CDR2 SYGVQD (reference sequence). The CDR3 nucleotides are TGCGCCAGCAGTGAGTCGTCGGTAAACTATGGCTACACCTTC. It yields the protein CASSESSVNYGYTF.

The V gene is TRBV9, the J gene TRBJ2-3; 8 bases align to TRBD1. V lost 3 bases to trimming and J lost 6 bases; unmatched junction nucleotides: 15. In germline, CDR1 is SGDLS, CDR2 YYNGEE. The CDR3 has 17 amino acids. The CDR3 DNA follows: TGTGCCAGCAGCGCAGGAGACCGGGACAGGAGAGATGATACGCAGTATTTT. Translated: CASSAGDRDRRDDTQYF.